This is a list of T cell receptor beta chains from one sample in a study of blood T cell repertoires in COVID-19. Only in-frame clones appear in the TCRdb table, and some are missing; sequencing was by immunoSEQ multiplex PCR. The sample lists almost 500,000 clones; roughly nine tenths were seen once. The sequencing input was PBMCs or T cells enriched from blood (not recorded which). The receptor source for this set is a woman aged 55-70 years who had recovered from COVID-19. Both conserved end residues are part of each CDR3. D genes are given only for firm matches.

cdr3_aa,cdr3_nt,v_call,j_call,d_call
CASTQHPTANTGELFF,TGTGCCAGCACCCAACACCCGACAGCGAACACCGGGGAGCTGTTTTTT,TRBV9,TRBJ2-2,NA
CASEPRAPGELFF,TGTGCCTCAGAACCGAGGGCGCCCGGGGAGCTGTTTTTT,TRBV2,TRBJ2-2,NA
CASSLTGTTNTGELFF,TGTGCCAGCAGCCTTACCGGGACAACGAACACCGGGGAGCTGTTTTTT,TRBV11-2,TRBJ2-2,NA
CASSQTSGGSYEQYF,TGTGCCAGCTCGCAGACTAGCGGGGGATCCTACGAGCAGTACTTC,TRBV18,TRBJ2-7,TRBD2
CASSPGGSSGNTIYF,TGTGCCAGCAGCCCCGGAGGGTCCTCTGGAAACACCATATATTTT,TRBV5-5,TRBJ1-3,NA
CASSGGLAGGQETQYF,TGTGCCAGCAGCGGCGGACTAGCGGGGGGGCAAGAGACCCAGTACTTC,TRBV5-5,TRBJ2-5,TRBD2
CASSPEGLIGTQYF,TGTGCCAGCTCACCGGAGGGGCTGATAGGGACCCAGTACTTC,TRBV18,TRBJ2-5,NA
CASSERGSIYEKLFF,TGTGCCAGCAGCGAGAGGGGGTCGATTTACGAAAAACTGTTTTTT,TRBV9,TRBJ1-4,NA
CASSQGGVAFF,TGTGCCAGCAGCCAGGGGGGAGTCGCTTTCTTT,TRBV14,TRBJ1-1,NA
CASSLQGPSGANVLTF,TGTGCCAGCAGCCTCCAGGGTCCCTCTGGGGCCAACGTCCTGACTTTC,TRBV2,TRBJ2-6,NA
CASSLLNEQYF,TGTGCCAGCAGCCTGCTAAACGAGCAGTACTTC,TRBV3-1/TRBV3-2,TRBJ2-7,NA